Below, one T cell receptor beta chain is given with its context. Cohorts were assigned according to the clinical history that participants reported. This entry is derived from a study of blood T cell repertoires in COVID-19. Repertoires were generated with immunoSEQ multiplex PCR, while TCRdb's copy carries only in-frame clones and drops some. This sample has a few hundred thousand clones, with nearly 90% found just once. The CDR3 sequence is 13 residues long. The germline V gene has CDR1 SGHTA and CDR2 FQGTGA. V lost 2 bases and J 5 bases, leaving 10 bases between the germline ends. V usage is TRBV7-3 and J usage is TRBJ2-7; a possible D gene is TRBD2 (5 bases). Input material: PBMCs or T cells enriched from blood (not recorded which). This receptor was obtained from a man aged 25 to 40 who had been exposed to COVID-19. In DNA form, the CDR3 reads TGTGCCAGCAGCTTAGGGTTGGGAGACGAGCAGTACTTC. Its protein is CASSLGLGDEQYF.